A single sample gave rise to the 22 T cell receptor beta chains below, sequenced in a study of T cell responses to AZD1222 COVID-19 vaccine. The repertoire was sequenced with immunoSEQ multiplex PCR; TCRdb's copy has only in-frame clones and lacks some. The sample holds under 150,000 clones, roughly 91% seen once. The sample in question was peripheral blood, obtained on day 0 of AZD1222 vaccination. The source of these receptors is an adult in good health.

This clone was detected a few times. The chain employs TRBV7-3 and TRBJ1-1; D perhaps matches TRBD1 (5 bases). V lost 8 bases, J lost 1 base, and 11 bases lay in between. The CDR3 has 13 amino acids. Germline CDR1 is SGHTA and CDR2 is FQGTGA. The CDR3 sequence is CASSDGGNTEAFF. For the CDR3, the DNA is TGTGCCAGCTCCGATGGGGGGAACACTGAAGCTTTCTTT.

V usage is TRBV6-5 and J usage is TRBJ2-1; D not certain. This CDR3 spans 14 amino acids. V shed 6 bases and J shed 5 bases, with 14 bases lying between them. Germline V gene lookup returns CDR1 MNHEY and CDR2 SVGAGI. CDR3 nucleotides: TGTGCCAGCAGCCTACCTGGTTTGGACAATGAGCAGTTCTTC. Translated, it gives CASSLPGLDNEQFF.

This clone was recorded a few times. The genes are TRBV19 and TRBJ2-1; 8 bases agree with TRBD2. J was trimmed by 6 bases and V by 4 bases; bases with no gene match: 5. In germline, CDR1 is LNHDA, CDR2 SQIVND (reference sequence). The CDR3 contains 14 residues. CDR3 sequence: CASSSSGVSNEQFF. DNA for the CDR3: TGTGCCAGTAGTAGTAGCGGGGTTAGCAATGAGCAGTTCTTC.

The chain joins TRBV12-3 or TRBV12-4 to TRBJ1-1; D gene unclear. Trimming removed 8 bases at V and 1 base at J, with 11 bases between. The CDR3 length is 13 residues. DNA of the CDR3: TGTGCCAGCCGCGGACGGACGAACACTGAAGCTTTCTTT. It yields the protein CASRGRTNTEAFF.

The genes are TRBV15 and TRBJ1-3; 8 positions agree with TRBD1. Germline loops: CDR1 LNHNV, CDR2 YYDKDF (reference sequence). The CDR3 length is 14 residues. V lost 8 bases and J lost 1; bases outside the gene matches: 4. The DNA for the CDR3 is TGTGCCACCGGACAGGGAAGTTCTGGAAACACCATATATTTT. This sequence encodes CATGQGSSGNTIYF.

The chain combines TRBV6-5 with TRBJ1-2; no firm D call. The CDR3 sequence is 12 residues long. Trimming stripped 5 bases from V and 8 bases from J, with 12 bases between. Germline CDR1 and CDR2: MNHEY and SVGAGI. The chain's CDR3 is CASSPLGVGYTF. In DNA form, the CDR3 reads TGTGCCAGCAGTCCACTCGGGGTGGGCTACACCTTC.

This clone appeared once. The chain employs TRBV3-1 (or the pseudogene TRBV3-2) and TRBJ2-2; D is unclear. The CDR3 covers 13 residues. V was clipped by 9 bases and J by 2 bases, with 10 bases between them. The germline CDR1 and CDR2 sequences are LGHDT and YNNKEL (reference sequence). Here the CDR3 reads CASGLGNTGELFF. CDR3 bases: TGTGCCAGTGGGCTGGGAAACACCGGGGAGCTGTTTTTT.

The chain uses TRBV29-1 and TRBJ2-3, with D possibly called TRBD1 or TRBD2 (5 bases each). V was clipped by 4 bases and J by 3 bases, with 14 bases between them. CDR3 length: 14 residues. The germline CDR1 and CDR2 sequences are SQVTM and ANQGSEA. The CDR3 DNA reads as TGCAGCGTTGTGAGTCAGGGACCGACAGATACGCAGTATTTT. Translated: CSVVSQGPTDTQYF.

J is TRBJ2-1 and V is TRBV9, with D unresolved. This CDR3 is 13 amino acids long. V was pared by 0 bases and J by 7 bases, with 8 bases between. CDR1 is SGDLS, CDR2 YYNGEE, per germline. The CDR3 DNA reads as TGTGCCAGCAGCGTAGGATCCGGAAATGAGCAGTTCTTC. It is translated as CASSVGSGNEQFF.

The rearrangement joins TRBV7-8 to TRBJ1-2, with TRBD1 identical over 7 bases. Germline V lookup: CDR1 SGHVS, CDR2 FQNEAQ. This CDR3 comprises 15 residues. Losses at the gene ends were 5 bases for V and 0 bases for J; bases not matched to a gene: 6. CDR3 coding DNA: TGTGCCAGCAGCCTTAACCAGGGGGCTAACTATGGCTACACCTTC. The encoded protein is CASSLNQGANYGYTF.

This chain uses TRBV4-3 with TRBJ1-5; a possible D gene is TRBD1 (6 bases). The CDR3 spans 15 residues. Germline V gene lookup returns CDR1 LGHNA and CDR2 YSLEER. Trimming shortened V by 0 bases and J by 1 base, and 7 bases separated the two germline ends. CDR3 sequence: CASSQEGGSNQPQHF. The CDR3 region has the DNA TGCGCCAGCAGCCAAGAAGGGGGGAGCAATCAGCCCCAGCATTTT.

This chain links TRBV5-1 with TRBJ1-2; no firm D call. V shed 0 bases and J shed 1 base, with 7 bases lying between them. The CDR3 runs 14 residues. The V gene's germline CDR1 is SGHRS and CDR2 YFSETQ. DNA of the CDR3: TGCGCCAGCAGCTTGGGTGGCGTTAACTATGGCTACACCTTC. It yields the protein CASSLGGVNYGYTF.

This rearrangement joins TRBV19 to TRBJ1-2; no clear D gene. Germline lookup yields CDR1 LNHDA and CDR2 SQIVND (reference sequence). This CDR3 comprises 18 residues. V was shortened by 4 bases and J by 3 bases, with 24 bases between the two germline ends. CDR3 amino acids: CASSREGKVGVSDYGYTF. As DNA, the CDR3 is TGTGCCAGTAGTAGGGAAGGAAAGGTGGGAGTATCGGACTATGGCTACACCTTC.

CDR3 sequence reads: CASSLRGGETQYF. CDR3 nucleotide sequence: TGTGCCAGCAGCTTGCGGGGGGGAGAGACCCAGTACTTC. V usage is TRBV5-4 and J usage is TRBJ2-5, with 8 bases lining up with TRBD2. CDR3 length equals 13 residues. V lost 1 base, J lost 4 bases, and 0 bases stayed unmatched. Looked up from germline, CDR1 is SGHNT and CDR2 is YYREEE (reference sequence).

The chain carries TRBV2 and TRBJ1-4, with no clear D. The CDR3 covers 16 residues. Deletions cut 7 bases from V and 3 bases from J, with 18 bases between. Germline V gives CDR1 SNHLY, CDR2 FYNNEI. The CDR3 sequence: CASNKRVHPANEKLFF. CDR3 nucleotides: TGTGCCAGCAATAAAAGGGTGCACCCGGCTAATGAAAAACTGTTTTTT.

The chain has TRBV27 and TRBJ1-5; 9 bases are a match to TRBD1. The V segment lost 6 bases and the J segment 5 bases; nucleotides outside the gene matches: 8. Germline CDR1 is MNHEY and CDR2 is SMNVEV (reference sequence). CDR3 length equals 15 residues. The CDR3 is CASSRTGGEDQPQHF. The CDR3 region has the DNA TGTGCCAGCAGCCGAACAGGGGGCGAGGATCAGCCCCAGCATTTT.

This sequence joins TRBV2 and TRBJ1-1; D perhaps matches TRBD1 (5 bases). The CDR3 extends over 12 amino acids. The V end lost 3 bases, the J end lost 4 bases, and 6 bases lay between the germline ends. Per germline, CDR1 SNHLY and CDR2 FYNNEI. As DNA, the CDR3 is TGTGCCAGCAGTGACGACAGCACTGAAGCTTTCTTT. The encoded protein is CASSDDSTEAFF.

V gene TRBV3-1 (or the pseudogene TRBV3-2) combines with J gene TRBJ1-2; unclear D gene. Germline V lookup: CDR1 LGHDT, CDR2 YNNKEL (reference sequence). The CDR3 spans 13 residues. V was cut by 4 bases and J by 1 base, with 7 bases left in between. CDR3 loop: CASSPILNYGYTF. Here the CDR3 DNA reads TGTGCCAGCAGCCCCATACTTAACTATGGCTACACCTTC.

DNA for the CDR3: TGTGCCAGTAGCGGGATTGAATTAGGGCAGTTCTTC. This encodes CASSGIELGQFF. The chain has TRBV12-3 or TRBV12-4 and TRBJ2-1; TRBD2 matches 8 bases. Trimming cost V 9 bases and J 12 bases; bases outside gene matches: 10. The CDR3 is 12 residues long.

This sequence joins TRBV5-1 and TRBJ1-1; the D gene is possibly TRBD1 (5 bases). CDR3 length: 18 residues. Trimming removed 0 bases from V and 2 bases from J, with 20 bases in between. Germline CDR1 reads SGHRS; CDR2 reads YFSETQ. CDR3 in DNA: TGCGCCAGCAGCTTGGCCTTCGCAGGGTCAAACCGAAACACTGAAGCTTTCTTT. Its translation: CASSLAFAGSNRNTEAFF. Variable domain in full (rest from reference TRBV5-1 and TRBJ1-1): KAGVTQTPRYLIKTRGQQVTLSCSPISGHRSVSWYQQTPGQGLQFLFEYFSETQRNKGNFPGRFSGRQFSNSRSEMNVSTLELGDSALYLCASSLAFAGSNRNTEAFFGQGTRLTVV.

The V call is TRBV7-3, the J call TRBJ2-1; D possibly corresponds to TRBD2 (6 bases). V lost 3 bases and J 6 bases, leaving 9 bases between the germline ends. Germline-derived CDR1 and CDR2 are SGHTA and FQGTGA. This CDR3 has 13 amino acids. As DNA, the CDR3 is TGTGCCAGCAGCTTGGGACTTAGCAATGAGCAGTTCTTC. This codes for CASSLGLSNEQFF.

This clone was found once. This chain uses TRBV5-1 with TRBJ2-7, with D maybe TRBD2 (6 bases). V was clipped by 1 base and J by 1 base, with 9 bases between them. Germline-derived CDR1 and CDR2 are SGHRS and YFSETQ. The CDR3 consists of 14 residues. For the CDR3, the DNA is TGCGCCAGCAGCTTGAGACTAGAGTCCTACGAGCAGTACTTC. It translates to CASSLRLESYEQYF.